This T cell receptor (beta chain) was profiled in a study of shared clonotypes between healthy human individuals. Study summary: Plates per donor: three CD4 naive, three CD4 memory, two CD8 naive, one CD8 memory.

The table came from immunoSEQ multiplex PCR; TCRdb's copy has only in-frame clones and leaves some out. The table records about 380,000 clones, 96% of them present only once. Combination of CD45RO+ cells with CCR7-negative CD45RA+ TemRA cells was used for CD8 memory. The germline V gene has CDR1 MNHEY and CDR2 SVGAGI. V lost 4 bases to trimming and J lost 0 bases, with 7 bases between them. This CDR3 is 13 amino acids long. The sample comprised memory CD8+ T cells sorted from blood. Subset meaning: CD45RO+ cells pooled with CCR7-negative TemRA cells. V and J are TRBV6-5 and TRBJ2-7; D may be TRBD1 (6 bases). The receptor was derived from a man aged 30 to 39 in good health. Here the CDR3 reads CASSLGHSYEQYF. For the CDR3, the DNA is TGTGCCAGCAGTTTGGGACACTCCTACGAGCAGTACTTC.